A single sample is the source of the 20 T cell receptor beta chains below, sequenced in a study of T cell responses to AZD1222 COVID-19 vaccine. Assay: immunoSEQ multiplex PCR; the TCRdb copy retains only in-frame clones and omits some. Among about 81,000 clones, approximately 85% were seen once, and the ten largest hold 3.4%. This specimen consisted of peripheral blood, obtained 28 days after the second AZD1222 dose. These receptors were taken from an adult who received the AZD1222 COVID-19 vaccine.

This clone appeared once. V gene TRBV7-3 combines with J gene TRBJ2-5; the D gene is possibly TRBD2 (6 bases). The CDR3 runs 14 residues. Germline V gives CDR1 SGHTA, CDR2 FQGTGA. Trimming pared 3 bases from V and 2 bases from J, leaving 10 bases between. The CDR3 bases are TGTGCCAGCAGCTTTATGGGGGGACAAGAGACCCAGTACTTC. Its translation is CASSFMGGQETQYF.

The chain is built from TRBV7-3 and TRBJ1-6; TRBD1 matches at 8 bases. V was clipped by 4 bases and J by 14 bases; unmatched bases: 7. The CDR3 is 13 amino acids. Germline V gene lookup returns CDR1 SGHTA and CDR2 FQGTGA. The CDR3 DNA sequence: TGTGCCAGCAGCTCCCAACAGGGGGGGACCCTCCACTTT. This gives the protein CASSSQQGGTLHF.

This clone showed up just once. The rearrangement links TRBV2 to TRBJ2-7, with 12 bases fitting TRBD2. Germline V gene data show CDR1 as SNHLY and CDR2 as FYNNEI. The CDR3 has 13 residues. The ends lost 8 bases at V and 7 bases at J; junction bases unmatched: 6. The CDR3 nucleotides are TGTGCCAGCGGACTAGCGGGACTGGGGGAGCAGTACTTC. Residues: CASGLAGLGEQYF.

This chain uses TRBV21-1 with TRBJ1-2; the table assigns TRBD1, which was not confirmed against the DNA. TRBV21-1 is a documented pseudogene. This CDR3 spans 14 amino acids. The CDR3 nucleotides are TGTGCCAGCAGCAAAGGGGCAGGGCCCACGGGCTACACCTTC. Its translation is CASSKGAGPTGYTF.

V usage is TRBV4-1 and J usage is TRBJ2-1; 7 bases fit TRBD2. Germline lookup yields CDR1 MGHRA and CDR2 YSYEKL. The CDR3 is 19 residues long. J was trimmed by 6 bases and V by 2 bases; bases with no gene match: 19. The CDR3: CASSQRDYPTTATTNEQFF. The CDR3 DNA reads as TGCGCCAGCAGCCAAAGGGACTACCCAACGACCGCAACGACCAATGAGCAGTTCTTC.

For the CDR3, the DNA is TGTGCCAGCAGCCAAGACCAGAGGGACATTCAGTACTTC. It translates to CASSQDQRDIQYF. The V call is TRBV3-1 (or the pseudogene TRBV3-2), the J call TRBJ2-4; D perhaps matches TRBD2 (5 bases). Between the trimmed V and J ends, which lost 0 bases and 8 bases, there was a span of 8 bases. The CDR3 totals 13 residues. In germline, CDR1 is LGHDT, CDR2 YNNKEL (reference sequence).

V and J are TRBV5-6 and TRBJ1-2; D is unclear. V was pared by 4 bases and J by 4 bases, with 11 bases between. CDR1 and CDR2 from the germline V gene are SGHDT and YYEEEE. This CDR3 is 13 amino acids long. This CDR3 reads CASSRAGRYGYTF. In DNA, the CDR3 is TGTGCCAGCAGCCGGGCCGGGCGCTATGGCTACACCTTC.

V is TRBV5-1 and J is TRBJ2-1; 14 nucleotides match TRBD2. The CDR3 consists of 17 residues. Germline trimming cut 4 bases from V and 9 bases from J; bases unmatched to any gene: 12. The germline gives CDR1 SGHRS, CDR2 YFSETQ. CDR3: CASSPWTSGGKRVEQFF. The CDR3 DNA follows: TGCGCCAGCAGCCCCTGGACTAGCGGGGGGAAAAGGGTTGAGCAGTTCTTC. The entire variable domain, with the rest obtained from reference TRBV5-1 and TRBJ2-1, is as follows: KAGVTQTPRYLIKTRGQQVTLSCSPISGHRSVSWYQQTPGQGLQFLFEYFSETQRNKGNFPGRFSGRQFSNSRSEMNVSTLELGDSALYLCASSPWTSGGKRVEQFFGPGTRLTVL.

The chain carries TRBV19 and TRBJ1-1; 9 nucleotides agree with TRBD1. The CDR3 extends over 14 amino acids. Germline lookup yields CDR1 LNHDA and CDR2 SQIVND (reference sequence). With 5 bases clipped from V and 4 bases from J, the junction kept 5 bases outside the gene matches. The DNA for the CDR3 is TGTGCCAGTAGTCCAAAGACAGGGGGCACTGAAGCTTTCTTT. Its translation: CASSPKTGGTEAFF.

V gene TRBV29-1 combines with J gene TRBJ2-7, with a tentative D call TRBD1 (5 bases). The germline V gene encodes CDR1 SQVTM and CDR2 ANQGSEA. This CDR3 contains 12 residues. V shed 7 bases and J shed 0 bases, with 10 bases lying between them. The CDR3 protein is CSGKTASYEQYF. The CDR3 DNA is TGCAGCGGTAAGACAGCCTCCTACGAGCAGTACTTC.

Turning to this clone: This CDR3 is also generated by other DNA sequences in the sample. This chain connects TRBV19 to TRBJ2-3; D perhaps matches TRBD1 (5 bases). V was trimmed by 7 bases and J by 0 bases, leaving 8 bases between them. The CDR3 covers 13 residues. Germline-derived CDR1 and CDR2 are LNHDA and SQIVND (reference sequence). The CDR3 coding sequence is TGTGCCAGTACCCCAGGGAGCACAGATACGCAGTATTTT. This codes for CASTPGSTDTQYF.

The rearrangement links TRBV10-3 to TRBJ2-3; D might be TRBD2 (6 bases). The CDR3 is made up of 17 amino acids. V was cut by 4 bases and J by 2 bases, with 19 bases left in between. Germline V gives CDR1 ENHRY, CDR2 SYGVKD. The CDR3 bases are TGTGCCATCAGTGGGTCCTTACTGGGGAGGCCCACAGATACGCAGTATTTT. Its translation: CAISGSLLGRPTDTQYF.

There are a few counts of this clone. The V and J genes are TRBV19 and TRBJ1-4; 11 nucleotides line up with TRBD1. CDR1 and CDR2 (germline): LNHDA, SQIVND (reference sequence). The CDR3 runs 13 residues. Trimming took 11 bases from V and 5 from J; bases not matched to a gene: 4. CDR3 nucleotide sequence: TGTGCCGCCCGGGACAGGGGGAATGAAAAACTGTTTTTT. This encodes CAARDRGNEKLFF.

This clone turned up a few times. The CDR3 loop reads CASSLLLGFYGYTF. DNA of the CDR3: TGTGCCAGCAGTTTATTGCTAGGCTTCTATGGCTACACCTTC. V is TRBV28 and J is TRBJ1-2; no reliable D call. The CDR3 contains 14 residues. CDR1 is MDHEN and CDR2 is SYDVKM in the germline V gene. Trimming cost V 1 base and J 4 bases, with 10 bases left between them.

This chain connects TRBV28 to TRBJ1-6; 9 nucleotides match TRBD1. CDR1 is MDHEN, CDR2 SYDVKM, per germline. CDR3 length: 14 amino acids. V dropped 5 bases and J dropped 10; count of bases not matched to a gene: 6. CDR3 nucleotides: TGTGCCAGCAGTAAACAGGGGGCGCGATCACCCCTCCACTTT. Its translation: CASSKQGARSPLHF.

In this sample, this clone turned up once. The chain joins TRBV2 to TRBJ1-5; 8 nucleotides match TRBD1. The CDR3 runs to 16 residues. With V trimmed by 2 bases and J by 3 bases, 6 bases remained unmatched. The V gene's germline CDR1 is SNHLY and CDR2 FYNNEI. This CDR3 is CASSELGQEINQPQHF. CDR3 bases: TGTGCCAGCAGTGAATTGGGACAGGAGATCAATCAGCCCCAGCATTTT.

This sequence joins TRBV29-1 and TRBJ1-1, with 8 bases lining up with TRBD1. Unmatched junction bases numbered 11, after V lost 4 bases and J lost 4 bases. Germline lookup yields CDR1 SQVTM and CDR2 ANQGSEA. The CDR3 consists of 15 residues. The CDR3 nucleotides are TGCAGCGTTGTATTCAGGGGGCAGGATGGCACTGAAGCTTTCTTT. It is translated as CSVVFRGQDGTEAFF.

The gene calls are TRBV6-4 and TRBJ1-1; tentative D call: TRBD1 (6 bases). Germline CDR1 is MRHNA and CDR2 is SNTAGT. With 4 bases removed from V and 4 bases from J, the gap between germline ends came to 13 bases. This CDR3 is built from 14 residues. The CDR3 is CASSADSMSTEAFF. In nucleotides, the CDR3 is TGTGCCAGCAGTGCGGACAGTATGAGCACTGAAGCTTTCTTT.

The rearrangement uses TRBV11-2 and TRBJ1-1; D is perhaps TRBD1 (5 bases). The CDR3 sequence is 14 residues long. V was shortened by 6 bases and J by 5 bases, with 16 bases between the two germline ends. Germline V CDR1 and CDR2: SGHAT, FQNNGV. The chain's CDR3 is CASSPRSQGTEAFF. CDR3 sequence (DNA): TGTGCCAGCAGTCCGCGGAGCCAGGGTACTGAAGCTTTCTTT.

The rearrangement links TRBV7-9 to TRBJ2-1; D possibly corresponds to TRBD2 (5 bases). Germline-derived CDR1 and CDR2 are SEHNR and FQNEAQ (reference sequence). The CDR3 sequence is 18 residues long. V shed 3 bases and J shed 5 bases, with 23 bases lying between them. In DNA form, the CDR3 reads TGTGCCAGCAGCTTTCCCGTCGAGGCTAGCTCTTCCGACAATGAGCAGTTCTTC. Amino acid sequence: CASSFPVEASSSDNEQFF.